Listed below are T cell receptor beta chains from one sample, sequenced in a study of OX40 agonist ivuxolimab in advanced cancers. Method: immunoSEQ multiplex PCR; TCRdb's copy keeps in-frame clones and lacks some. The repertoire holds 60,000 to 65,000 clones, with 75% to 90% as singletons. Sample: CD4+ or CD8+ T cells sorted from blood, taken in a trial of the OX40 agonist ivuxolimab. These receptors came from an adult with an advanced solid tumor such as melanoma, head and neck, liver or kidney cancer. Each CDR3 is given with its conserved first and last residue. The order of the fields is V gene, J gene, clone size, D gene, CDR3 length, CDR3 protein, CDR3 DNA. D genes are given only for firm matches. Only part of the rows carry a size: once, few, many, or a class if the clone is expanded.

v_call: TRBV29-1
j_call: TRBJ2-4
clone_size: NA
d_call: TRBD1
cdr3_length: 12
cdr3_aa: CSGGQADSIQYF
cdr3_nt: TGCAGCGGGGGACAGGCCGATAGCATTCAGTACTTC

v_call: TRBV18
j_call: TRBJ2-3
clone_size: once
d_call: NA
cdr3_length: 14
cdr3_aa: CASSPRRVTDTQYF
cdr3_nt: TGTGCCAGCTCACCACGGAGGGTTACAGATACGCAGTATTTT

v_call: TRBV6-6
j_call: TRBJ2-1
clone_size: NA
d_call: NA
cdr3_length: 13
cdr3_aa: CASSSQGINEQFF
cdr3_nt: TGTGCCAGCAGTTCCCAGGGAATCAATGAGCAGTTCTTC

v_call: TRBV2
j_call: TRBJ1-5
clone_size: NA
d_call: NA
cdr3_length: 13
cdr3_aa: CASSEWVNQPQHF
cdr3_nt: TGTGCCAGCAGTGAATGGGTCAATCAGCCCCAGCATTTT

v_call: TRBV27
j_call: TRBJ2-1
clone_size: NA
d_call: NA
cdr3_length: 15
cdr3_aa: CASGLYRGKDNEQFF
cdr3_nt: TGTGCCAGCGGCCTCTATCGGGGGAAAGACAATGAGCAGTTCTTC

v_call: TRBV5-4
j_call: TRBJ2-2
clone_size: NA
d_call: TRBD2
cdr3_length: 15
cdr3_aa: CASSPLPRGAGELFF
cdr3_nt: TGTGCCAGCAGTCCTCTTCCTCGGGGGGCCGGGGAGCTGTTTTTT

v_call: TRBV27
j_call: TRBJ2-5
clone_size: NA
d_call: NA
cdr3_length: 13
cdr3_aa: CASSLGRAMEQYF
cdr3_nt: TGTGCCAGCAGTTTGGGCAGGGCTATGGAGCAGTACTTC

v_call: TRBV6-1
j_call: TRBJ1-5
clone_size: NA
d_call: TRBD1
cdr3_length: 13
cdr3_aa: CASSWTGHQPQHF
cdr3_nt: TGTGCCAGCAGTTGGACAGGGCATCAGCCCCAGCATTTT

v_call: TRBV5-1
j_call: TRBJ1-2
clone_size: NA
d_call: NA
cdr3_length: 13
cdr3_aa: CASSLWAAYGYTF
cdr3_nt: TGCGCCAGCAGCTTGTGGGCAGCCTATGGCTACACCTTC

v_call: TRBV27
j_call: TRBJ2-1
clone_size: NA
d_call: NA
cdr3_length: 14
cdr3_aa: CASSFNREANEQFF
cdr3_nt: TGTGCCAGCAGTTTCAATCGGGAAGCGAATGAGCAGTTCTTC

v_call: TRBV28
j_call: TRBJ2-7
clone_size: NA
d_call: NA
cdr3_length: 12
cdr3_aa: CASSLVVYEQYF
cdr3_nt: TGTGCCAGCAGTTTAGTTGTTTACGAGCAGTACTTC

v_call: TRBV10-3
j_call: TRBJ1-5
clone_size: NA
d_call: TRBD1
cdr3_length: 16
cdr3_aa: CAIGDRGLGSNQPQHF
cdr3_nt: TGTGCCATCGGGGACAGGGGGCTGGGTAGCAATCAGCCCCAGCATTTT

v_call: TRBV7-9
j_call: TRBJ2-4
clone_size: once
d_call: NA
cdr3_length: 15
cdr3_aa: CASSLKGLAKNIQYF
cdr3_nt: TGTGCCAGCAGCTTGAAAGGTCTAGCCAAAAACATTCAGTACTTC

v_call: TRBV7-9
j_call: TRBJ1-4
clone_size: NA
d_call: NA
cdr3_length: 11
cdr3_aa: CASSPNEKLFF
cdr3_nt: TGTGCCAGCAGTCCGAATGAAAAACTGTTTTTT

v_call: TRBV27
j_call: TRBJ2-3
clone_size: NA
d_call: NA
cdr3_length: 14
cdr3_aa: CASSLQTLPDTQYF
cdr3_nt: TGTGCCAGCAGTTTACAAACTCTGCCGGATACGCAGTATTTT

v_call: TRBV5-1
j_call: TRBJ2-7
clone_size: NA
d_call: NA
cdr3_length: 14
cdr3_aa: CASSLGGGTYEQYF
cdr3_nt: TGCGCCAGCAGCTTGGGGGGAGGCACCTACGAGCAGTACTTC

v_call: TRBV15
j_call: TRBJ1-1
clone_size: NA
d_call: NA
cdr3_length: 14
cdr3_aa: CATSRYGSNTEAFF
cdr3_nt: TGTGCCACCAGCAGATACGGATCGAACACTGAAGCTTTCTTT

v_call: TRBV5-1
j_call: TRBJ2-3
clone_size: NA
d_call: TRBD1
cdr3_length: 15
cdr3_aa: CASSPDRGGLDTQYF
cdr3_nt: TGCGCCAGCAGCCCGGACAGGGGAGGGTTAGATACGCAGTATTTT

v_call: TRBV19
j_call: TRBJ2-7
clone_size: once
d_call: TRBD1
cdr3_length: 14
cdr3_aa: CASRGTGSSYEQYF
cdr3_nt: TGTGCCAGTAGAGGGACAGGGAGCTCCTACGAGCAGTACTTC

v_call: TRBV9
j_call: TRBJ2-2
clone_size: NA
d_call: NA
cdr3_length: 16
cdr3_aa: CASSVSGRTNTGELFF
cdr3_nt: TGTGCCAGCAGCGTAAGCGGCAGAACGAACACCGGGGAGCTGTTTTTT

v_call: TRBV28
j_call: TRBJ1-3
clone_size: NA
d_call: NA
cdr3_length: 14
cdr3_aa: CASSLGGSGNTIYF
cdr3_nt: TGTGCCAGCAGTTTGGGGGGCTCTGGAAACACCATATATTTT

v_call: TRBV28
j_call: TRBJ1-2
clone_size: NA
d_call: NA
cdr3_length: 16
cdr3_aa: CASSPMRGTGSYGYTF
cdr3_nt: TGTGCCAGCAGCCCTATGCGAGGAACCGGGAGCTATGGCTACACCTTC

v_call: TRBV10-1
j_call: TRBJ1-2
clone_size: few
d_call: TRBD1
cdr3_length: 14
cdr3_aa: CASSARDRGRGYTF
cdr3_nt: TGCGCCAGCAGTGCGAGGGACAGGGGCCGTGGCTACACCTTC

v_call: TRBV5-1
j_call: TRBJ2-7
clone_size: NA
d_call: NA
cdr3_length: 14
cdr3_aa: CASSLGGPGNEQYF
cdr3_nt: TGCGCCAGCAGCTTGGGTGGACCGGGGAACGAGCAGTACTTC

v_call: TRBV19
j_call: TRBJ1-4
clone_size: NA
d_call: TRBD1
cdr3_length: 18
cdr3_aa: CASRHRGQGSATNEKLFF
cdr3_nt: TGTGCCAGTAGACACCGCGGACAGGGTTCGGCAACTAATGAAAAACTGTTTTTT

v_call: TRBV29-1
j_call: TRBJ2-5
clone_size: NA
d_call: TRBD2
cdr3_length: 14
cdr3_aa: CSVEASGRRETQYF
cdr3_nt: TGCAGCGTTGAAGCTAGCGGGAGAAGGGAGACCCAGTACTTC

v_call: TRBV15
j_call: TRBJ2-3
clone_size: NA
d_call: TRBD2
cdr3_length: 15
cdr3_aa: CATSSGTSPTDTQYF
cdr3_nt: TGTGCCACCAGCAGCGGGACTAGCCCCACAGATACGCAGTATTTT

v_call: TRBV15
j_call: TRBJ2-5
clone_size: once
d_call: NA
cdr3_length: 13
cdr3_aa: CATARDGQETQYF
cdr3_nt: TGTGCCACCGCCCGGGACGGCCAAGAGACCCAGTACTTC

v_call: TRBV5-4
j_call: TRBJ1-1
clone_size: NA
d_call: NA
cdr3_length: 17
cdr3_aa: CATLPLDAAGMNTEAFF
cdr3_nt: TGTGCCACCCTTCCCTTGGACGCAGCCGGTATGAACACTGAAGCTTTCTTT

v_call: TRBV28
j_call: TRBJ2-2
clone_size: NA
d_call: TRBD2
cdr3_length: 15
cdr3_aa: CASSLSGGPTGELFF
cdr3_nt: TGTGCCAGCAGCCTAAGCGGGGGCCCCACCGGGGAGCTGTTTTTT

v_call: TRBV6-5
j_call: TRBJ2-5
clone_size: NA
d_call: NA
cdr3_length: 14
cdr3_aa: CASSPNRIQETQYF
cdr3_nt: TGTGCCAGCAGTCCGAACAGGATCCAAGAGACCCAGTACTTC

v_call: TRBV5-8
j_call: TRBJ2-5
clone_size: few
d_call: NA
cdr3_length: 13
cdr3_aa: CASSFGHQETQYF
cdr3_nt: TGTGCCAGCAGCTTTGGCCACCAAGAGACCCAGTACTTC

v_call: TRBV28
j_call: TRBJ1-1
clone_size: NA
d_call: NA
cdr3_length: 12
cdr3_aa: CASSPWDTEAFF
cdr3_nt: TGTGCCAGCAGCCCCTGGGACACTGAAGCTTTCTTT

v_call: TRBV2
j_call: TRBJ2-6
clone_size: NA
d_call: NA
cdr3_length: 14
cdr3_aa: CASSGLGGANVLTF
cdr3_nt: TGTGCCAGCAGTGGGCTAGGTGGGGCCAACGTCCTGACTTTC

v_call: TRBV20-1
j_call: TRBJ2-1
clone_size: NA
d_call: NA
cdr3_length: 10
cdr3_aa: CSARVLEQFF
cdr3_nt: TGCAGTGCTAGAGTTCTTGAGCAGTTCTTC

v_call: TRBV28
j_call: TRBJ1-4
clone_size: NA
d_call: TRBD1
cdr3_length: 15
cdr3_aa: CASSRPTGGGEKLFF
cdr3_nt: TGTGCCAGCAGTCGCCCAACAGGGGGCGGGGAAAAACTGTTTTTT

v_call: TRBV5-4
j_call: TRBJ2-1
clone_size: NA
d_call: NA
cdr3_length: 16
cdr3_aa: CASSPWRVSSYNEQFF
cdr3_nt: TGTGCCAGCAGCCCTTGGAGGGTGAGCTCCTACAATGAGCAGTTCTTC

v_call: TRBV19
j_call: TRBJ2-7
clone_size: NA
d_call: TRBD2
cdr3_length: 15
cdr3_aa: CASSSLAGPTYEQYF
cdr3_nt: TGTGCCAGTAGTTCCCTAGCGGGACCTACCTACGAGCAGTACTTC

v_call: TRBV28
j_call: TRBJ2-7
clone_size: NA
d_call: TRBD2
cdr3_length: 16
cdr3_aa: CASSLGLAATSYEQYF
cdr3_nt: TGTGCCAGCAGTTTGGGGCTAGCGGCGACCTCCTACGAGCAGTACTTC

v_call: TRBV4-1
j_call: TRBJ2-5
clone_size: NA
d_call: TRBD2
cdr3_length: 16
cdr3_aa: CASSQYSGGARETQYF
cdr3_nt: TGCGCCAGCAGCCAGTATAGCGGGGGGGCCCGGGAGACCCAGTACTTC

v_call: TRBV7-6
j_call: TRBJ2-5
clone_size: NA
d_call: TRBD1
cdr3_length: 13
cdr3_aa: CASRFGQGETQYF
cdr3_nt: TGTGCCAGCAGATTCGGACAGGGAGAGACCCAGTACTTC

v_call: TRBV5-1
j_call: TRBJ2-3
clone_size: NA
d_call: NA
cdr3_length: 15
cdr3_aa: CASSFEGFGADTQYF
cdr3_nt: TGCGCCAGCAGCTTCGAGGGATTCGGCGCAGATACGCAGTATTTT